The 2 T cell receptor beta chains presented below share a single source sample, sequenced in a study of cytomegalovirus exposure and HLA in healthy donors. Amplification used 60 Vbeta primers and 13 Jbeta primers. Profiling relied on immunoSEQ multiplex PCR, and the TCRdb table lists in-frame clones only, not all of them. The profile shows 60,000 to 75,000 clones, 55% to 75% of them singletons. Source material: PBMCs. The receptors stem from a woman aged 40 to 50 in good health and CMV-seropositive.

The rearrangement joins TRBV19 to TRBJ2-7, with TRBD2 identical over 8 bases. V was clipped by 9 bases and J by 6 bases; unmatched bases: 1. The CDR3 runs 10 residues. Germline V CDR1 and CDR2: LNHDA, SQIVND (reference sequence). The CDR3 sequence is CASGGAEQYF. The CDR3 region has the DNA TGTGCCAGCGGGGGGGCCGAGCAGTACTTC.

The J gene is TRBJ2-3, the V gene TRBV11-2; 11 nucleotides line up with TRBD2. Germline V gene data show CDR1 as SGHAT and CDR2 as FQNNGV. V was pared by 3 bases and J by 0 bases, with 2 bases of the junction left unmatched. This CDR3 contains 16 residues. The CDR3 loop is CASSFSGGVSTDTQYF. The CDR3 nucleotides read TGTGCCAGCAGCTTTAGCGGGGGGGTTAGCACAGATACGCAGTATTTT.